Shown below are 18 T cell receptor beta chains from a single sample sequenced in a study of blood T cell repertoires in COVID-19. The protocol was immunoSEQ multiplex PCR, while the TCRdb copy is restricted to in-frame clones and leaves out a portion. In the table there are about 82,000 clones, over 70% of which are singletons. The sample taken for sequencing was peripheral blood. These receptors all stem from a woman between 55 and 75 years old with acute or convalescent COVID-19.

The rearrangement links TRBV11-2 to TRBJ1-3; D uncertain. Germline V lookup: CDR1 SGHAT, CDR2 FQNNGV. This CDR3 spans 15 amino acids. Between the trimmed V and J ends, which lost 1 base and 3 bases, there was a span of 10 bases. Here the CDR3 DNA reads TGTGCCAGCAGCTTAGTCACGGCAGGTGGAAACACCATATATTTT. It is translated as CASSLVTAGGNTIYF.

This clone has a handful of counts. V is TRBV7-9 and J is TRBJ2-5; D may be TRBD1 (5 bases). This CDR3 region has 16 residues. V gave up 5 bases and J gave up 5 bases, with 21 bases separating them. The germline V gene has CDR1 SEHNR and CDR2 FQNEAQ (reference sequence). CDR3 region: CASSTTAGILRETQYF. As DNA, the CDR3 is TGTGCCAGCAGCACCACCGCAGGGATTTTGCGGGAGACCCAGTACTTC. Supplemented by reference TRBV7-9 and TRBJ2-5, the full variable domain reads DTGVSQNPRHKITKRGQNVTFRCDPISEHNRLYWYRQTLGQGPEFLTYFQNEAQLEKSRLLSDRFSAERPKGSFSTLEIQRTEQGDSAMYLCASSTTAGILRETQYFGPGTRLLVL.

The chain is built from TRBV19 and TRBJ1-2, with TRBD1 matching 10 bases. The V segment lost 2 bases and the J segment 3 bases; nucleotides outside the gene matches: 3. Germline V lookup: CDR1 LNHDA, CDR2 SQIVND (reference sequence). This CDR3 comprises 15 residues. The CDR3 region is CASSILTGGDYGYTF. CDR3 in DNA: TGTGCCAGTAGTATATTGACAGGGGGCGACTATGGCTACACCTTC.

This chain joins TRBV18 and TRBJ1-1, with a tentative D call TRBD1 (6 bases). Trimming removed 0 bases from V and 6 bases from J, with 17 bases in between. The CDR3 runs 16 residues. Germline V gives CDR1 KGHSH, CDR2 LQKENI. For the CDR3, the DNA is TGTGCCAGCTCACCACCCGCTAGGGGCCCAGGGGCTGAAGCTTTCTTT. Its translation is CASSPPARGPGAEAFF.

The chain combines TRBV11-3 with TRBJ2-1; 12 bases agree with TRBD2. With 1 base clipped from V and 15 bases from J, the junction kept 7 bases outside the gene matches. The CDR3 runs to 14 residues. Germline values: CDR1 SGHNT, CDR2 YENEEA. CDR3 coding DNA: TGTGCCAGCAGCTTAGGTTCTACTAGCGGGAGGCTGTTCTTC. The encoded protein is CASSLGSTSGRLFF.

The chain couples TRBV5-4 to TRBJ2-5, with 9 bases lining up with TRBD1. V trimming: 0 bases; J trimming: 5 bases; junction bases outside the gene matches: 5. This CDR3 spans 15 amino acids. The germline gives CDR1 SGHNT, CDR2 YYREEE (reference sequence). The CDR3 spells CASSLDRGPRETQYF. The CDR3 DNA sequence: TGTGCCAGCAGCTTGGACAGGGGGCCTCGGGAGACCCAGTACTTC.

The chain employs TRBV11-2 and TRBJ1-6; D unclear. The CDR3 extends over 14 amino acids. Germline CDR1 is SGHAT and CDR2 is FQNNGV. V was trimmed by 5 bases and J by 0 bases, leaving 5 bases between them. CDR3 amino acids: CASSPRSYNSPLHF. The CDR3 DNA reads as TGTGCCAGCAGCCCCCGCTCCTATAATTCACCCCTCCACTTT.

V usage is TRBV3-1 (or the pseudogene TRBV3-2) and J usage is TRBJ2-1; 11 bases agree with TRBD2. Germline-derived CDR1 and CDR2 are LGHDT and YNNKEL (reference sequence). The junction had 7 bases not matched to a gene; V was cut back by 3 bases and J by 15 bases. This CDR3 region has 13 residues. The CDR3: CASSQFSGGAMFF. CDR3 nucleotide sequence: TGTGCCAGCAGCCAGTTTAGCGGGGGGGCTATGTTCTTC.

The V gene is TRBV6-6, the J gene TRBJ2-7; 11 bases line up with TRBD2. Germline V gives CDR1 MNHNY, CDR2 SVGAGI (reference sequence). The J segment lost 2 bases and the V segment lost 10 bases, leaving 4 bases of the junction unmatched. The CDR3 has 13 residues. In nucleotides, the CDR3 is TGTGCCACCCTTAGCGGGAGGGCCTACGAGCAGTACTTC. This gives the protein CATLSGRAYEQYF.

This sequence joins TRBV6-5 and TRBJ1-3; D unresolved. Germline CDR1 and CDR2: MNHEY and SVGAGI. V was clipped by 2 bases and J by 8 bases, with 4 bases between them. CDR3 length: 11 residues. The chain's CDR3 is CASSYIDTIYF. CDR3 nucleotide sequence: TGTGCCAGCAGTTACATAGACACCATATATTTT.

The chain recombines TRBV9 with TRBJ2-7; D gene unclear. The CDR3 extends over 13 amino acids. In germline, CDR1 is SGDLS, CDR2 YYNGEE. Trimming shortened V by 2 bases and J by 7 bases, and 13 bases separated the two germline ends. The DNA of the CDR3 is TGTGCCAGCAGCGTGATTCAGGAAAGTGAGCAGTACTTC. Translation: CASSVIQESEQYF.

The rearrangement joins TRBV5-1 to TRBJ1-1; D gene ambiguous. The ends were cut back, 0 bases at V and 0 bases at J, with 6 bases in the middle. From germline, CDR1 is SGHRS and CDR2 YFSETQ. This CDR3 has 14 amino acids. This CDR3 is CASSLGGVNTEAFF. CDR3 in DNA: TGCGCCAGCAGCTTGGGCGGCGTGAACACTGAAGCTTTCTTT.

Only a few counts were recorded for this clone. J is TRBJ2-2 and V is TRBV5-1, with TRBD1 matching over 7 bases. The length of the CDR3 is 12 residues. V dropped 9 bases and J dropped 5; count of bases not matched to a gene: 4. Germline V gene sequence: CDR1 SGHRS, CDR2 YFSETQ. In DNA form, the CDR3 reads TGCGCCACCGGACAGGAGACCGGGGAGCTGTTTTTT. This codes for CATGQETGELFF. The complete variable domain, with remaining parts taken from reference TRBV5-1 and TRBJ2-2, reads KAGVTQTPRYLIKTRGQQVTLSCSPISGHRSVSWYQQTPGQGLQFLFEYFSETQRNKGNFPGRFSGRQFSNSRSEMNVSTLELGDSALYLCATGQETGELFFGEGSRLTVL.

The genes are TRBV29-1 and TRBJ1-4; D is ambiguous. Germline values: CDR1 SQVTM, CDR2 ANQGSEA. Deletions cut 5 bases from V and 1 base from J, with 5 bases between. The CDR3 loop spans 12 amino acids. In DNA form, the CDR3 reads TGCAGCGTTTCCCTAACTAATGAAAAACTGTTTTTT. This encodes CSVSLTNEKLFF.

The chain has TRBV29-1 and TRBJ2-1; 7 bases agree with TRBD2. Germline loops: CDR1 SQVTM, CDR2 ANQGSEA. V lost 2 bases and J lost 8; bases outside the gene matches: 12. The CDR3 totals 15 residues. CDR3 in DNA: TGCAGCGTTGAAAGTGTAGCGGGCTATGGGGATGAGCAGTTCTTC. Its protein product is CSVESVAGYGDEQFF.

The rearrangement joins TRBV11-2 to TRBJ2-5, with D tentatively TRBD1 (5 bases). This CDR3 is 16 amino acids long. Trimming took off 5 bases at V and 2 bases at J, with 18 bases between the two ends. The germline V gene has CDR1 SGHAT and CDR2 FQNNGV. The CDR3 region has the DNA TGTGCCAGCAGCCCTGGGGCAGCCAACCAACAAGAGACCCAGTACTTC. Protein sequence: CASSPGAANQQETQYF. Full variable domain (missing parts from reference TRBV11-2 and TRBJ2-5): EAGVAQSPRYKIIEKRQSVAFWCNPISGHATLYWYQQILGQGPKLLIQFQNNGVVDDSQLPKDRFSAERLKGVDSTLKIQPAKLEDSAVYLCASSPGAANQQETQYFGPGTRLLVL.

The chain employs TRBV4-3 and TRBJ2-7, with 9 bases matching TRBD1. The CDR3 consists of 15 residues. CDR1 is LGHNA and CDR2 is YSLEER in the germline V gene. The V segment lost 3 bases and the J segment 3 bases; nucleotides outside the gene matches: 6. CDR3: CASSQRQGELYEQYF. The DNA for the CDR3 is TGCGCCAGCAGCCAGAGACAGGGGGAACTCTACGAGCAGTACTTC.

The count of this clone is one. The chain uses TRBV24-1 and TRBJ2-1; 16 bases are shared with TRBD2. The CDR3 is 17 residues long. Germline V gene sequence: CDR1 KGHDR, CDR2 SFDVKD. The trim removed 3 bases at V and 8 bases at J, leaving 6 bases unmatched. The CDR3, as DNA: TGTGCCACCAGTGATGGGACTAGCGGGAGGGCAATCCATGAGCAGTTCTTC. This codes for CATSDGTSGRAIHEQFF.